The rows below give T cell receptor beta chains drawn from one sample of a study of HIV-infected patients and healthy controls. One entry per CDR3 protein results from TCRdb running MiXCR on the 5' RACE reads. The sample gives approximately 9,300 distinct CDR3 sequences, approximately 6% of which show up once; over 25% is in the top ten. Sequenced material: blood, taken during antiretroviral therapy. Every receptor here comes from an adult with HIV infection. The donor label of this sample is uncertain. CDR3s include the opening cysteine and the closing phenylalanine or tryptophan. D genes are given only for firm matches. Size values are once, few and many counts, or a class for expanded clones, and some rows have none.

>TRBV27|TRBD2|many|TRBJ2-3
TGTGCCAGCAGTAGTAGCGGGAGTGCAGATACGCAGTATTTT
CASSSSGSADTQYF
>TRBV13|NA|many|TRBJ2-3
TGTGCCAGCAGCTGGAGGGACAGGGCCCGGACTAGCTTCACAGATACGCAGTATTTT
CASSWRDRARTSFTDTQYF
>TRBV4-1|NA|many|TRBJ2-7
TGCGCCAGCAGCCACGAAAAATACGGCGGTTACGAGCAGTACTTC
CASSHEKYGGYEQYF
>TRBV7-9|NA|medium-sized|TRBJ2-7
TGTGCCAGCAGCTCGGGACTTCGCTACGAGCAGTACTTC
CASSSGLRYEQYF
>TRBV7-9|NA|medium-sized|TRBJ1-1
TGTGCCAGCAGCTCCGGCAGTGTTTTAGGCACTGAAGCTTTCTTT
CASSSGSVLGTEAFF
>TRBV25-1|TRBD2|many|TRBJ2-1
TGTGCCAGCAGTGAATGGGGGGGAGACGGCGATGAGCAGTTCTTC
CASSEWGGDGDEQFF
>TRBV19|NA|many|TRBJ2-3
TGTGCCAGTAGGGACGAACCGCTCTCCACAGATACGCAGTATTTT
CASRDEPLSTDTQYF
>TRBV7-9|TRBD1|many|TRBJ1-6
TGTGCCAGCAGGTTCACAGGGGTCAGGGATTCACCCCTCCACTTT
CASRFTGVRDSPLHF
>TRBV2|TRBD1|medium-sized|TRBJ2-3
TGTGCCAGCATGGGACAGGGGGTCACAGATACGCAGTATTTT
CASMGQGVTDTQYF
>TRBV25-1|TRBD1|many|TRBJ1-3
TGTGCCAGCAGGGGGACAGCCATCTCTGGAAACACCATATATTTT
CASRGTAISGNTIYF
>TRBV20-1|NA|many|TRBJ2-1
TGCAGTGCAAAACCAGGGGATAATGAGCAGTTCTTC
CSAKPGDNEQFF
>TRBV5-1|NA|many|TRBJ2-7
TGCGCCAGCAGCTTGGAATCTACCCACGAGCAGTACTTC
CASSLESTHEQYF
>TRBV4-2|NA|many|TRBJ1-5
TGTGCCAGCAGGGAACCCGGTAGCAATCAGCCCCAGCATTTT
CASREPGSNQPQHF
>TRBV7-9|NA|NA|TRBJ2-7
TGTGCCAGCAGCCCGCCGGAGCCTTCCTACGAGCAGTACTTC
CASSPPEPSYEQYF
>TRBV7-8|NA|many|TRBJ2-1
TGTGCCAGCAGCTTAGTCGGGTATAATAACGACAATGAGCAGTTCTTC
CASSLVGYNNDNEQFF
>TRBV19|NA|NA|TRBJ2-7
TGTGCCAGTAGTAGGTTGGGTGGCGGTAGTTACGAGCAGTACTTC
CASSRLGGGSYEQYF
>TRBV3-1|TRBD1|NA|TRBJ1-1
TGTGCCAGCAGCCGTTCAGGGGGCCATGGGGCTTTCTTT
CASSRSGGHGAFF
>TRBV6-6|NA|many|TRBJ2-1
TGTGCCAGCAGTCCCAGCGGAGGGGAGCAGTTCTTC
CASSPSGGEQFF
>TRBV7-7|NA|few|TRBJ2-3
TGTGCCAGCAGCTTATTAATTAAAGAGGGGTTCGCAGATACGCAGTATTTT
CASSLLIKEGFADTQYF
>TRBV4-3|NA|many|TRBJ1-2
TGCGCCAGCAGCCAAGATAGTCAAGGGACGTATGGCTACACCTTC
CASSQDSQGTYGYTF
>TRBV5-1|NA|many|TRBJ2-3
TGCGCCAGCAGCCCAGGTCGAGGGACATCGAGCACAGATACGCAGTATTTT
CASSPGRGTSSTDTQYF
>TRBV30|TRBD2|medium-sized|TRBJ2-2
TGTGCCTGGACTGAAAGCCCCTCCGCGGTAGCGGGAGTGACCGGGGAGCTGTTTTTT
CAWTESPSAVAGVTGELFF
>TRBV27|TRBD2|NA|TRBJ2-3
TGTGCCAGCAGTCCCGGGACTAGCGGGGGACCTGGGTATTTT
CASSPGTSGGPGYF
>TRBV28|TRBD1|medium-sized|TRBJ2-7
TGTGCCAGCAGTTTCGGGACAGGGTCCTACGAGCAGTACTTC
CASSFGTGSYEQYF
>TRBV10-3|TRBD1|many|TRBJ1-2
TGTGCCATCAGTGAGCCTGTAATTGGACAGGATGGCTACACCTTC
CAISEPVIGQDGYTF
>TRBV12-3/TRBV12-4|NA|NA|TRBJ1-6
TGTGCCAGCAGTTTAGTGAGGAATTCACCCCTCCACTTT
CASSLVRNSPLHF
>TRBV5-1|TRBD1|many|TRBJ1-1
TGCGCCAGCAAGCGCAGCCTTGACAGGGGATCGGACACTGAAGCTTTCTTT
CASKRSLDRGSDTEAFF
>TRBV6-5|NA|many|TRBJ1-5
TGTGCCTCCCGGACAGCCTCGAATCAGCCCCAGCATTTT
CASRTASNQPQHF
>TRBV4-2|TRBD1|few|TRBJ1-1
TGTGCCAGCAGCTCACCCCGGGGGCCCACAGGGGCCCCTGAAGCTTTCTTT
CASSSPRGPTGAPEAFF
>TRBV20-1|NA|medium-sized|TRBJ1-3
TGCAGTGCTGTCAATAGACAATACAGCTCTGGAAACACCATATATTTT
CSAVNRQYSSGNTIYF
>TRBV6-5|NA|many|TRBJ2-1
TGTGCCCTGCCCCCCTACAATGAGCAGTTCTTC
CALPPYNEQFF
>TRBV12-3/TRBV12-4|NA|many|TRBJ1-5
TGTGCCAGCAGTTTCCGACAGGCGCATCAGCCCCAGCATTTT
CASSFRQAHQPQHF
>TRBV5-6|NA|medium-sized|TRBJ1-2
TGTGCCAGCAGCCAGGACAGAAAATATGGCTACACCTTC
CASSQDRKYGYTF